The following is a T cell receptor (beta chain) sequence with its context. Its antigen remains unknown. The entry originates in a study of beta chain features in type 1 diabetes. Expressed TCRB transcripts were sequenced because the entire RNA isolate underwent reverse transcription. Some clones are missing from TCRdb's copy, which holds only in-frame ones; the method was immunoSEQ multiplex PCR. The sample has approximately 360,000 clones, around 13% seen once; the top ten hold approximately 0.01%. CD45RO/CCR7/CD25/CD127/CD95/CD27 sorting isolated CD4+ naive, central memory, regulatory and stem cell-like memory cells. Study results and caveats: Whether TCRB rearrangement is influenced by HLA type went unresolved here. TCRB CDR3s were moderately but significantly shorter in Type 1 diabetes patients in all four CD4+ subsets. More deletions and fewer insertions at VDJ junctions were found in patients with type 1 diabetes.

This TCR was sampled from a woman aged 18 to 35 with type 1 diabetes. The specimen sequenced was naive CD4+ T cells from blood.

This CDR3 is CASSAISTMTEQYF. CDR3 nucleotides: TGTGCCAGCAGCGCGATTTCGACAATGACCGAGCAGTACTTC. The chain links TRBV14 to TRBJ2-7; D is unclear. From germline, CDR1 is SGHDN and CDR2 FVKESK. This CDR3 has 14 amino acids. Trimming removed 5 bases from V and 6 bases from J, with 17 bases in between.